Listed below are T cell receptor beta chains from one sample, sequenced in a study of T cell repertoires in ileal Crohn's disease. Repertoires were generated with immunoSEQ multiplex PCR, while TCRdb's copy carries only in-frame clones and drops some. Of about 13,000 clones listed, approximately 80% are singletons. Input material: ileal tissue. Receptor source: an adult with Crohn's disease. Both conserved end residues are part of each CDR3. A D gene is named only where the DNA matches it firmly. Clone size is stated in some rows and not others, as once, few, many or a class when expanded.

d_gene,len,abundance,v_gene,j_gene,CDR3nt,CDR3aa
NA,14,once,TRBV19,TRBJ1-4,TGTGCCAGCAGTAAGGGCCAGGGTGGTGAAAAACTGTTTTTT,CASSKGQGGEKLFF
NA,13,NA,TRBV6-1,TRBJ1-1,TGTGCCAGCAGCCTAACAGGGCCCACTGAAGCTTTCTTT,CASSLTGPTEAFF
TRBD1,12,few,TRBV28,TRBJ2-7,TGTGCCAGCACTGACAGGGACTACGAGCAGTACTTC,CASTDRDYEQYF
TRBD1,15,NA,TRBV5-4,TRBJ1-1,TGTGCCAGTCTAGGAAGGGGGCCCAGGGGCCACGAAGCTTTCTTT,CASLGRGPRGHEAFF
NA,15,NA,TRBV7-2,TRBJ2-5,TGTGCCAGCAGCTTATACGGGGGTCTCCAAGAGACCCAGTACTTC,CASSLYGGLQETQYF
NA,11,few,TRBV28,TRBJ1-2,TGTGCCAGCGGACAGAGCTATGGCTACACCTTC,CASGQSYGYTF
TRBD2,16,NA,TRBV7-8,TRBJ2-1,TGTGCCAGCAGCTCGGGACTAGCGAGACTCTACAATGAGCAGTTCTTC,CASSSGLARLYNEQFF
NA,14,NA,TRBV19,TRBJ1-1,TGTGCCAGTAGCCGACGACAGGTTGACACTGAAGCTTTCTTT,CASSRRQVDTEAFF
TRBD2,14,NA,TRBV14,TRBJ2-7,TGTGCCAGCAGCTCACTAGCGGGGAACTACGAGCAGTACTTC,CASSSLAGNYEQYF
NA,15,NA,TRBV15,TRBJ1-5,TGTGCCACCAGCAGACCTGGGAGGGGACTTCAGCCCCAGCATTTT,CATSRPGRGLQPQHF
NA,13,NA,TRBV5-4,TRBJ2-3,TGTGCCAGCAGCTTTCGGAGCACAGATACGCAGTATTTT,CASSFRSTDTQYF
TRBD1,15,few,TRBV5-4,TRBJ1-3,TGTGCCAGCAGCCGAGGGACAGACTCTGGAAACACCATATATTTT,CASSRGTDSGNTIYF
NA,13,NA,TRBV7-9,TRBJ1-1,TGTGCCAGCAGCTTAGCGAACGGGGAGAGAACTTTCTTT,CASSLANGERTFF
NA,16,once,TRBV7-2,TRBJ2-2,TGTGCCAGCAGCTTAAGGGCGGCAGGGATCACCGGGGAGCTGTTTTTT,CASSLRAAGITGELFF
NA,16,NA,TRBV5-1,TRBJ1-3,TGCGCCAGCAGCCTATCCGGGACAAACTCTGGAAACACCATATATTTT,CASSLSGTNSGNTIYF
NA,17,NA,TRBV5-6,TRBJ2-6,TGTGCCAGCAGCGGGGGACTTCTTATCTCTGGGGCCAACGTCCTGACTTTC,CASSGGLLISGANVLTF
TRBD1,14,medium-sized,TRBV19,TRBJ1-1,TGTGCCAGTAGTCTGACGACAGGGGGCACTGAAGCTTTCTTT,CASSLTTGGTEAFF
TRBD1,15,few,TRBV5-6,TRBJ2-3,TGTGCCAGCAGCTTAAGAACAGGGGGAATAGATACGCAGTATTTT,CASSLRTGGIDTQYF
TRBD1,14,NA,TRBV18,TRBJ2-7,TGTGCCAGCTCACCACGGGACAGGGGTGGCGAGCAGTACTTC,CASSPRDRGGEQYF
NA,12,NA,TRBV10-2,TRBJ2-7,TGCGCCAGCAGTCATACTAGTTTCGAGCAGTACTTC,CASSHTSFEQYF
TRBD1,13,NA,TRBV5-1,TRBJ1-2,TGCGCCAGCAGCTGGGACAGGGGGGGCGGCTACACCTTC,CASSWDRGGGYTF
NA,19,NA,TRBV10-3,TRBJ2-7,TGTGCCATCAGTGAGCCGCAGTCCACGACAGGCCAGAGATTCTACGAGCAGTACTTC,CAISEPQSTTGQRFYEQYF
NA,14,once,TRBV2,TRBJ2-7,TGTGCCAGCAGTTCACTAGCAGGGCCGGGCGAGCAGTACTTC,CASSSLAGPGEQYF
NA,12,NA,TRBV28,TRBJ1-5,TGTGCCAGCAGACAGGGTAATCAGCCCCAGCATTTT,CASRQGNQPQHF
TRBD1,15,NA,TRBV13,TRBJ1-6,TGTGCCAGCAGCTTGAAGACAGGGGCCGGTTCACCCCTCCACTTT,CASSLKTGAGSPLHF
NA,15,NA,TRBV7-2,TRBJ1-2,TGTGCCAGCAGCCAAGGGGCGGGAAATAACTATGGCTACACCTTC,CASSQGAGNNYGYTF
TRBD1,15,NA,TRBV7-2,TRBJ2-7,TGTGCCAGCAGCTTAGCTGGACAGGGCATGCACGAGCAGTACTTC,CASSLAGQGMHEQYF
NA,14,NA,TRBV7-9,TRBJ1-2,TGTGCCAGCAGCTTAAGCCGCAGGGATGATGGCTACACCTTC,CASSLSRRDDGYTF
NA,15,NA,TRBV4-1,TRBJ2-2,TGCGCCAGCAGCCTCCCGAGGAGGGGCACCGGGGAGCTGTTTTTT,CASSLPRRGTGELFF
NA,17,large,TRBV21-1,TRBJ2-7,TGTGCCAGCAGCACCAAAAGGGGGCAGGGAATGACATACGAGCAGTACTTC,CASSTKRGQGMTYEQYF
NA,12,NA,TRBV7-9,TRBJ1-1,TGTGCCAGCAGCCAAATGGAAGAGGGAGCTTTCTTT,CASSQMEEGAFF
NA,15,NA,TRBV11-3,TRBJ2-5,TGTGCCAGCAGCCTTAGTGGGGGGTCATTGGAGACCCAGTACTTC,CASSLSGGSLETQYF
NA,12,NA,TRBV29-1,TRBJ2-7,TGCAGCGTTTTTTCGAGCAACTACGAGCAGTACTTC,CSVFSSNYEQYF
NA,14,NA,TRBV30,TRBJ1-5,TGTGCCTGGAGAAGGACGGGGGGTGACCAGCCCCAGCATTTT,CAWRRTGGDQPQHF
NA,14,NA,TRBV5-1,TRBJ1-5,TGCGCCAGCAGCTTGGGACGGGACAATCAGCCCCAGCATTTT,CASSLGRDNQPQHF
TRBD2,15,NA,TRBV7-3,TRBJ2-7,TGTGCCAGCAGCAGACAAGCGGGGGGCCTCCGGGAGCAGTACTTC,CASSRQAGGLREQYF
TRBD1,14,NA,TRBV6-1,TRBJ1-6,TGTGCCTCACAGCGGACAGGGGGTAATTCACCCCTCCACTTT,CASQRTGGNSPLHF
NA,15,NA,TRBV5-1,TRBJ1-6,TGCGCCAGCAGCTCGGGACTCTCGGGAAATTCACCCCTCCACTTT,CASSSGLSGNSPLHF
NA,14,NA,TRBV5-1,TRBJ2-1,TGCGCCAGCAGAGCCAGCGAGCCCTACAATGAGCAGTTCTTC,CASRASEPYNEQFF
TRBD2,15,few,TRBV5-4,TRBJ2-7,TGTGCCAGCAGCTTGGAGACTAGCGGAACCTACGAGCAGTACTTC,CASSLETSGTYEQYF
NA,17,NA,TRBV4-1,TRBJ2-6,TGCGCCAGCAGCCAAGGACATTACGGATCTGGGGCCAACGTCCTGACTTTC,CASSQGHYGSGANVLTF
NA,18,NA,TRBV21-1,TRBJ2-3,TGTGCCAGCAGCTACCCGGGTCCGGGACTAGCGTGCACAGATACGCAGTATTTT,CASSYPGPGLACTDTQYF
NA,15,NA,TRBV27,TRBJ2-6,TGTGCCAGCAGTTCGGAGGGTCTAGGGGCCAACGTCCTGACTTTC,CASSSEGLGANVLTF
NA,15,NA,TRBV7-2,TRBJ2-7,TGTGCCAGCAGCTTAGTTGGCGGATTTACCTACGAGCAGTACTTC,CASSLVGGFTYEQYF
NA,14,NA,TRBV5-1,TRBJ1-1,TGCGCCAGCAGCTTGTTCGGGGAAGGAGTAGAAGCTTTCTTT,CASSLFGEGVEAFF
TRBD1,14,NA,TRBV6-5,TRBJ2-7,TGTGCCAGCAGCGTGGACAGGGGTCGGTACGAGCAGTACTTC,CASSVDRGRYEQYF
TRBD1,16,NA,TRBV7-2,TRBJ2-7,TGTGCCAGCAGCTGGGGTTCAGGGGGCCGGTCCTACGAGCAGTACTTC,CASSWGSGGRSYEQYF
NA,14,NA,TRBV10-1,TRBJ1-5,TGCGCCAGCAGTGAGTCGAGGGGCAATCAGCCCCAGCATTTT,CASSESRGNQPQHF
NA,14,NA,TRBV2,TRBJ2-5,TGTGCCAGCAGTGAAACCCTCATCGAGGAGACCCAGTACTTC,CASSETLIEETQYF
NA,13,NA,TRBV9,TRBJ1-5,TGTGCCAGCAGCGGGGACTCGTGGGGGCCCCAGCATTTT,CASSGDSWGPQHF
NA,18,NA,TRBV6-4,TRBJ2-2,TGTGCCAGCAGTGACTCCAGTCTCCGAAACCTTTGCACCGGGGAGCTGTTTTTT,CASSDSSLRNLCTGELFF
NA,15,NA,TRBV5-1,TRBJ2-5,TGCGCCAGCAGGGCTACAGGTCGAAAGGAGGAGACCCAGTACTTC,CASRATGRKEETQYF
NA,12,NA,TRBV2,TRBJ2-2,TGTGCCAGCAGCAGGGAAGACGGGGAGCTGTTTTTT,CASSREDGELFF
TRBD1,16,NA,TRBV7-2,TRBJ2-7,TGTGCCAGCAGCTCAAATCCCCGGGACAGGGTTAACGAGCAGTACTTC,CASSSNPRDRVNEQYF
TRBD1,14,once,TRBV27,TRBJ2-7,TGTGCCAGCAGTTTAAGGGACAGGGCCCACGAGCAGTACTTC,CASSLRDRAHEQYF
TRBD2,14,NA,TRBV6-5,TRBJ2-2,TGTGCCAGCAGGCGGGAGGATCGGACCGGGGAGCTGTTTTTT,CASRREDRTGELFF
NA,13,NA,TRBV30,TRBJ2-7,TGTGCCTGGAGCGACCGGGACTCCCTTAAGCAGAACTTC,CAWSDRDSLKQNF
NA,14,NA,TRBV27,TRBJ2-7,TGTGCCAGCAGTCGACGGTTCGGGGGCTACGAGCAGTACTTC,CASSRRFGGYEQYF
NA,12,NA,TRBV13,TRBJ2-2,TGTGCCAGCAGCTCCCTCCGTCTAGAGCTGTTTTTT,CASSSLRLELFF